Below, 29 T cell receptor beta chains from the same sample are listed, as sequenced in a study of shared clonotypes between healthy human individuals. The table came from immunoSEQ multiplex PCR; TCRdb's copy has only in-frame clones and leaves some out. The sample has over a million clones; about 84% are singletons. The specimen was memory CD4+ T cells from PBMCs. Subset here: CD45RA-negative fraction. The origin of the receptors is a man younger than 35 in good health. Some clones in this sample may be carry-over from other donors' samples.

V and J are TRBV5-1 and TRBJ2-1; 7 bases fit TRBD2. V was pared by 4 bases and J by 4 bases, with 11 bases of the junction left unmatched. Germline V gene data show CDR1 as SGHRS and CDR2 as YFSETQ. The CDR3 is 16 residues long. CDR3 region: CASSPPSGAEYNEQFF. In nucleotides, the CDR3 is TGCGCCAGCAGCCCGCCGAGCGGGGCCGAATACAATGAGCAGTTCTTC.

The chain combines TRBV12-2 with TRBJ2-7; the D segment call TRBD1 is taken from the table without a DNA check. TRBV12-2 is annotated as a pseudogene. The CDR3 is made up of 13 amino acids. Here the CDR3 reads CASRLGQASEQYF. CDR3 nucleotide sequence: TGTGCAAGTCGCTTAGGACAGGCTAGCGAGCAGTACTTC.

V and J are TRBV5-5 and TRBJ1-1; 10 positions agree with TRBD1. The trim removed 2 bases at V and 5 bases at J, leaving 9 bases unmatched. Germline assignment: CDR1 SGHKS and CDR2 YYEKEE (reference sequence). The CDR3 contains 16 residues. The CDR3 DNA follows: TGTGCCAGCAGCTTCGTTCAGGGACAGGGGAAAACTGAAGCTTTCTTT. The encoded protein is CASSFVQGQGKTEAFF.

A word on this clone: This may be a read error: a much more frequent sequence differs by one nucleotide. No conserved phenylalanine or tryptophan is present at the end of the CDR3, so a read error is the likely explanation. The chain employs TRBV15 and TRBJ2-3; D gene ambiguous. V lost 1 base, J lost 6 bases, and 5 bases lay in between. CDR1 and CDR2 (germline): LNHNV, YYDKDF (reference sequence). The CDR3 runs 12 residues. CDR3 bases: TGTGCCACCAGCAGAGCTGAGGATACGCAGTATTAT. Protein sequence: CATSRAEDTQYY.

The sample holds a few counts of this clone. The chain links TRBV6-5 to TRBJ2-2; D is undetermined. Trimming cost V 8 bases and J 1 base, with 14 bases left between them. CDR1 MNHEY and CDR2 SVGAGI come from the germline V gene. The CDR3 totals 15 residues. Here the CDR3 reads CASGRLQVNTGELFF. CDR3 in DNA: TGTGCCAGCGGCAGGTTGCAGGTGAACACCGGGGAGCTGTTTTTT.

Notes on this clone: Germline is not matched at one junction end, which may reflect a read error. This chain uses TRBV18 with TRBJ1-5; TRBD1 matches at 7 bases. Germline V lookup: CDR1 KGHSH, CDR2 LQKENI. CDR3 length: 15 amino acids. The chain's CDR3 is CASSPEGGGGQPQHF. CDR3 bases: TGTGCCAGCTCACCGGAAGGGGGCGGCGGTCAGCCTCAGCATTTT. The variable domain in full, with the rest retrieved from reference TRBV18 and TRBJ1-5, is NAGVMQNPRHLVRRRGQEARLRCSPMKGHSHVYWYRQLPEEGLKFMVYLQKENIIDESGMPKERFSAEFPKEGPSILRIQQVVRGDSAAYFCASSPEGGGGQPQHFGDGTRLSIL.

This clone turned up a few times. V and J are TRBV2 and TRBJ2-7, with 8 bases matching TRBD1. The CDR3 extends over 14 amino acids. J lost 6 bases, V lost 4 bases, and 8 bases had no gene match. CDR1 SNHLY and CDR2 FYNNEI come from the germline V gene. CDR3 coding DNA: TGTGCCAGCAGTGTCATCGACAGGGGCGGCGAGCAGTACTTC. Translated: CASSVIDRGGEQYF.

This clone was recorded once. The gene calls are TRBV4-1 and TRBJ2-1; TRBD1 agrees at 7 bases. J lost 1 base, V lost 0 bases, and 6 bases had no gene match. Germline V gene lookup returns CDR1 MGHRA and CDR2 YSYEKL. The CDR3 length is 17 residues. CDR3 bases: TGCGCCAGCAGCCAAGATTTTACAGGGGTTTCCTACAATGAGCAGTTCTTC. Translation gives CASSQDFTGVSYNEQFF.

V gene TRBV27 combines with J gene TRBJ2-1; unclear D gene. CDR3 length: 14 residues. Trimming removed 3 bases at V and 4 bases at J, with 10 bases between. CDR1 is MNHEY and CDR2 is SMNVEV in the germline V gene (reference sequence). The CDR3 DNA reads as TGTGCCAGCAGTTTCTCCCCGGATTACAATGAGCAGTTCTTC. It yields the protein CASSFSPDYNEQFF.

For the CDR3, the DNA is TGTGCCAGCAGTCCGGGGGACAGGGGTGGTGAAAAACTGTTTTTT. Protein product: CASSPGDRGGEKLFF. V and J are TRBV28 and TRBJ1-4, with 10 bases lining up with TRBD1. The trim removed 5 bases at V and 7 bases at J, leaving 7 bases unmatched. The CDR3 has 15 amino acids. CDR1 and CDR2 from the germline V gene are MDHEN and SYDVKM.

This clone was found once. The chain combines TRBV7-8 with TRBJ1-3; weak D call: TRBD1 (5 bases). The CDR3 extends over 15 amino acids. The V gene lost 1 base and the J gene lost 0 bases, with 7 bases spanning the gap. Germline CDR1 SGHVS, CDR2 FQNEAQ. The CDR3 sequence: CASSLGGSSGNTIYF. The CDR3 DNA follows: TGTGCCAGCAGCTTAGGGGGGAGCTCTGGAAACACCATATATTTT.

This clone came up a few times. V gene TRBV2 combines with J gene TRBJ1-2, with 7 bases matching TRBD1. Per germline, CDR1 SNHLY and CDR2 FYNNEI. V shed 1 base, J shed 5 bases, and the junction held 4 bases outside the gene matches. The CDR3 runs to 14 residues. The CDR3 DNA reads as TGTGCCAGCAGTGAAGGGGGGACAGTGTATGGCTACACCTTC. Its translation: CASSEGGTVYGYTF.

The chain is built from TRBV19 and TRBJ2-3, with 7 bases that match TRBD2. In germline, CDR1 is LNHDA, CDR2 SQIVND (reference sequence). The V segment lost 10 bases and the J segment 0 bases; nucleotides outside the gene matches: 4. This CDR3 comprises 13 residues. The CDR3 spells CATHSGSTDTQYF. The CDR3 DNA is TGTGCCACCCATAGCGGGAGCACAGATACGCAGTATTTT.

The J gene is TRBJ2-7, the V gene TRBV6-6, with D tentatively TRBD1 or TRBD2 (5 bases each). The CDR3 has 14 residues. The germline V and J ends were trimmed by 3 bases and 2 bases, with 11 bases remaining between them. The germline gives CDR1 MNHNY, CDR2 SVGAGI (reference sequence). The CDR3 here is CASSYGTPPYEQYF. CDR3 in DNA: TGTGCCAGCAGTTATGGGACCCCGCCCTACGAGCAGTACTTC.

This chain connects TRBV7-2 to TRBJ1-5; D possibly corresponds to TRBD1 (6 bases). Germline V gene data show CDR1 as SGHTA and CDR2 as FQGNSA. The CDR3 loop spans 14 amino acids. Between the trimmed V and J ends, which lost 6 bases and 1 base, there was a span of 10 bases. The CDR3 sequence is CASRRTESNQPQHF. Written as DNA, the CDR3 is TGTGCCAGCAGGCGGACAGAGAGCAATCAGCCCCAGCATTTT.

CDR3 region: CASAYLNRGSDTQYF. As DNA, the CDR3 is TGTGCCAGCGCTTACCTAAACAGGGGTTCAGATACGCAGTATTTT. J is TRBJ2-3 and V is TRBV27; 7 bases line up with TRBD1. The V segment lost 8 bases and the J segment 4 bases; nucleotides outside the gene matches: 12. This CDR3 contains 15 residues. Germline V gives CDR1 MNHEY, CDR2 SMNVEV (reference sequence).

This clone was seen a few times. The V call is TRBV28, the J call TRBJ1-1; D gene ambiguous. The V gene's germline CDR1 is MDHEN and CDR2 SYDVKM. This CDR3 is 16 amino acids long. Trimming cost V 4 bases and J 3 bases, with 18 bases left between them. The CDR3 region is CASSSTRGVWYTEAFF. The CDR3 coding sequence is TGTGCCAGCAGTTCGACGCGCGGGGTTTGGTACACTGAAGCTTTCTTT.

This chain links TRBV4-2 with TRBJ2-2, with D maybe TRBD1 (5 bases). V was cut by 0 bases and J by 8 bases, with 13 bases left in between. The CDR3 has 15 residues. CDR1 is LGHNA, CDR2 YNFKEQ, per germline. CDR3 loop: CASSQDLIKGGELFF. In nucleotides, the CDR3 is TGTGCCAGCAGCCAAGATTTGATAAAGGGGGGGGAGCTGTTTTTT.

In regard to this clone: The identical CDR3 is also encoded by other nucleotide sequences in the sample. The chain links TRBV2 to TRBJ1-4, with 8 bases fitting TRBD1. The ends lost 11 bases at V and 5 bases at J; junction bases unmatched: 4. Per the germline V gene, CDR1 is SNHLY and CDR2 is FYNNEI. The CDR3 spans 12 residues. DNA of the CDR3: TGTGCCGGAAGGACAGGGAATGAAAAACTGTTTTTT. Amino acid sequence: CAGRTGNEKLFF. Full variable domain (missing parts from reference TRBV2 and TRBJ1-4): EPEVTQTPSHQVTQMGQEVILRCVPISNHLYFYWYRQILGQKVEFLVSFYNNEISEKSEIFDDQFSVERPDGSNFTLKIRSTKLEDSAMYFCAGRTGNEKLFFGSGTQLSVL.

The chain has TRBV27 and TRBJ2-7; the D gene is possibly TRBD1 (6 bases). CDR3 size: 16 residues. V was pared by 2 bases and J by 2 bases, with 16 bases between. The germline V gene encodes CDR1 MNHEY and CDR2 SMNVEV (reference sequence). CDR3 protein: CASSLNPPGAPYEQYF. Written as DNA, the CDR3 is TGTGCCAGCAGTTTAAACCCCCCAGGGGCCCCCTACGAGCAGTACTTC.

In its sample, this clone was seen a few times. The rearrangement uses TRBV7-2 and TRBJ2-7, with 8 nucleotides matching TRBD1. V dropped 3 bases and J dropped 6; count of bases not matched to a gene: 7. CDR1 is SGHTA and CDR2 is FQGNSA in the germline V gene. The CDR3 runs to 14 residues. CDR3 loop: CASSFRDRTPEQYF. The CDR3 DNA follows: TGTGCCAGCAGCTTCCGGGACAGGACTCCCGAGCAGTACTTC.

The CDR3 DNA follows: TGTGCCGCCGGAGGCCTACTGGGTGAAAAACTGTTTTTT. Translated, it gives CAAGGLLGEKLFF. V gene TRBV30 combines with J gene TRBJ1-4; D is ambiguous. V was pared by 8 bases and J by 7 bases, with 17 bases between. The CDR3 sequence is 13 residues long. Per the germline V gene, CDR1 is GTSNPN and CDR2 is SVGIG (reference sequence). The full variable domain, rest sourced from reference TRBV30 and TRBJ1-4, is SQTIHQWPATLVQPVGSPLSLECTVEGTSNPNLYWYRQAAGRGLQLLFYSVGIGQISSEVPQNLSASRPQDRQFILSSKKLLLSDSGFYLCAAGGLLGEKLFFGSGTQLSVL.

This clone came up once. The J gene is TRBJ2-5, the V gene TRBV6-5; D may be TRBD2 (6 bases). Germline loops: CDR1 MNHEY, CDR2 SVGAGI. The CDR3 runs 15 residues. The V end lost 6 bases, the J end lost 5 bases, and 19 bases lay between the germline ends. The CDR3 coding sequence is TGTGCCAGCAGGATGAAGGGACTTAGGTGGGAGACCCAGTACTTC. Translation gives CASRMKGLRWETQYF.

The DNA of the CDR3 is TGTGCCAGCAGTGGTACGGGATTAGAGTTCTTC. Translating it yields CASSGTGLEFF. This chain uses TRBV2 with TRBJ2-1, with a tentative D call TRBD2 (5 bases). Germline-derived CDR1 and CDR2 are SNHLY and FYNNEI. The CDR3 contains 11 residues. Trimming shortened V by 4 bases and J by 14 bases, and 12 bases separated the two germline ends. The full variable domain, completed using reference TRBV2 and TRBJ2-1, is EPEVTQTPSHQVTQMGQEVILRCVPISNHLYFYWYRQILGQKVEFLVSFYNNEISEKSEIFDDQFSVERPDGSNFTLKIRSTKLEDSAMYFCASSGTGLEFFGPGTRLTVL.

V gene TRBV7-9 combines with J gene TRBJ1-4, with 7 bases identical to TRBD1. Germline assignment: CDR1 SEHNR and CDR2 FQNEAQ (reference sequence). CDR3 length: 14 amino acids. The J segment lost 8 bases and the V segment lost 3 bases, leaving 6 bases of the junction unmatched. CDR3 in amino acids: CASSFDGTAEKLFF. CDR3 in DNA: TGTGCCAGCAGCTTCGACGGGACAGCGGAAAAACTGTTTTTT.

This clone showed up many times. The DNA of the CDR3 is TGTGCCAGCAGTGGGACGGTTAGCACAGATACGCAGTATTTT. Encoded protein: CASSGTVSTDTQYF. The chain employs TRBV2 and TRBJ2-3; D is ambiguous. Looked up from germline, CDR1 is SNHLY and CDR2 is FYNNEI. The CDR3 contains 14 residues. Trimming cost V 4 bases and J 0 bases, with 8 bases left between them.

Ten or more counts support this clone. The rearrangement links TRBV29-1 to TRBJ1-1, with D possibly TRBD1 on 5 matching bases. This CDR3 region has 15 residues. The germline V gene encodes CDR1 SQVTM and CDR2 ANQGSEA. Trimming removed 7 bases from V and 0 bases from J, with 18 bases in between. The DNA of the CDR3 is TGCAGCGCTCGACCAGGCTGGGGGATGAACACTGAAGCTTTCTTT. It is translated as CSARPGWGMNTEAFF.

This clone was observed once. The chain links TRBV5-1 to TRBJ2-3, with D unclear. The CDR3 has 16 residues. The germline V gene encodes CDR1 SGHRS and CDR2 YFSETQ. Trimming shortened V by 0 bases and J by 2 bases, and 13 bases separated the two germline ends. The CDR3 sequence is CASSLGGTVITDTQYF. CDR3 sequence (DNA): TGCGCCAGCAGCTTGGGGGGAACAGTTATCACAGATACGCAGTATTTT. Filled out from reference TRBV5-1 and TRBJ2-3, the complete variable domain reads KAGVTQTPRYLIKTRGQQVTLSCSPISGHRSVSWYQQTPGQGLQFLFEYFSETQRNKGNFPGRFSGRQFSNSRSEMNVSTLELGDSALYLCASSLGGTVITDTQYFGPGTRLTVL.

This clone was picked up many times. The J gene is TRBJ1-2, the V gene TRBV4-1, with a possible D match to TRBD1 (6 bases). The CDR3 loop spans 13 amino acids. Between the trimmed V and J ends, which lost 0 bases and 10 bases, there was a span of 12 bases. Germline CDR1 is MGHRA and CDR2 is YSYEKL. CDR3 region: CASSQEQGRDYTF. The CDR3 DNA reads as TGCGCCAGCAGCCAAGAACAGGGACGAGACTACACCTTC.